One and the same sample provided the 9 T cell receptor beta chains below, sequenced in a study of CD8 T cells in ankylosing spondylitis. Whole-study findings and limits: The study identified a TCR beta motif of under ten highly homologous variants that appeared characteristic of ankylosing spondylitis blood.

TCRdb reprocessed the 5' RACE reads with MiXCR, giving one entry per CDR3 protein. The sample yields approximately 300,000 distinct CDR3 sequences, 8% seen once. These TCRs are of unknown antigen specificity. Sequenced input: blood, either unsorted or a sorted T cell fraction (not recorded which). The receptor set was obtained from a male donor with ankylosing spondylitis.

This clonotype came up many times. The chain carries TRBV4-1 and TRBJ2-1, with 8 bases that match TRBD2. This CDR3 is 16 amino acids long. The J segment lost 8 bases and the V segment lost 2 bases, leaving 11 bases of the junction unmatched. Germline CDR1 reads MGHRA; CDR2 reads YSYEKL. The CDR3 nucleotides are TGCGCCAGCAGCCAATCACTAGCGGTAAAAACGCATGAGCAGTTCTTC. Translating it yields CASSQSLAVKTHEQFF.

This clonotype was seen a handful of times. The rearrangement joins TRBV20-1 to TRBJ2-3, with D unresolved. Germline V gene data show CDR1 as DFQATT and CDR2 as SNEGSKA (reference sequence). Deletions cut 2 bases from V and 6 bases from J, with 15 bases between. The CDR3 length is 14 residues. CDR3 loop: CSARQPRVPDTQYF. In DNA form, the CDR3 reads TGCAGTGCTAGACAGCCGCGAGTGCCGGATACGCAGTATTTT.

The chain has TRBV7-1 and TRBJ2-6; 11 nucleotides match TRBD1. TRBV7-1 is labeled an ORF, and its function is uncertain. This CDR3 is 22 amino acids long. Trimming took 3 bases from V and 0 from J; bases not matched to a gene: 16. The CDR3: CASSSGTGGMAFDLSGANVLTF. CDR3 coding DNA: TGTGCCAGCAGCTCCGGGACAGGGGGAATGGCATTCGATCTCTCTGGGGCCAACGTCCTGACTTTC.

The table lists this clonotype with many counts. The chain carries TRBV12-3 or TRBV12-4 and TRBJ1-1; 7 nucleotides match TRBD1. CDR3 size: 14 residues. The junction had 13 bases not matched to a gene; V was cut back by 7 bases and J by 8 bases. The CDR3 loop is CASTKSRRGEEAFF. CDR3 bases: TGTGCCAGCACCAAAAGCCGCAGGGGGGAAGAAGCTTTCTTT.

This clonotype was counted only a few times. The J gene is TRBJ2-1, the V gene TRBV18, with TRBD1 matching over 7 bases. Germline V CDR1 and CDR2: KGHSH, LQKENI. Trimming removed 3 bases from V and 6 bases from J; junction bases left unmatched: 14. The CDR3 is 17 residues long. The chain's CDR3 is CASSPSGTALTSNEQFF. Here the CDR3 DNA reads TGTGCCAGCTCACCTTCCGGGACAGCATTAACAAGCAATGAGCAGTTCTTC.

This clonotype was detected only a few times. V is TRBV20-1 and J is TRBJ1-1, with D unresolved. The germline V gene has CDR1 DFQATT and CDR2 SNEGSKA (reference sequence). The CDR3 covers 13 residues. Trimming took 0 bases from V and 2 from J, leaving 7 bases between them. The CDR3 region has the DNA TGCAGTGCTAGAGATCCCAGAAACACTGAAGCTTTCTTT. Translating it yields CSARDPRNTEAFF.

This clonotype has more than one count but fewer than ten. The V gene is TRBV5-1, the J gene TRBJ2-3; TRBD2 is a possible D gene (6 bases). Germline CDR1 is SGHRS and CDR2 is YFSETQ. This CDR3 has 20 residues. The ends were cut back, 1 base at V and 4 bases at J, with 28 bases in the middle. CDR3 coding DNA: TGCGCCAGCAGCTTGAGATATTTAGCGGAGCGTGGGAAGTTCGCAGATACGCAGTATTTT. Amino acid sequence: CASSLRYLAERGKFADTQYF.

This clonotype has more than one count but fewer than ten. The chain joins TRBV6-6 to TRBJ2-1; possible D gene TRBD2, 6 bases. In germline, CDR1 is MNHNY, CDR2 SVGAGI (reference sequence). The CDR3 covers 12 residues. The V end lost 9 bases, the J end lost 4 bases, and 10 bases lay between the germline ends. The CDR3 spells CASFGTYNEQFF. DNA for the CDR3: TGTGCCAGTTTCGGGACTTACAATGAGCAGTTCTTC.

The table lists this clonotype with many counts. This chain joins TRBV5-1 and TRBJ1-1, with D unclear. The V end lost 4 bases, the J end lost 1 base, and 8 bases lay between the germline ends. CDR3 length equals 13 residues. Germline V gene data show CDR1 as SGHRS and CDR2 as YFSETQ. CDR3 protein: CASSNSPNTEAFF. Written as DNA, the CDR3 is TGCGCCAGCAGCAACTCACCGAACACTGAAGCTTTCTTT.